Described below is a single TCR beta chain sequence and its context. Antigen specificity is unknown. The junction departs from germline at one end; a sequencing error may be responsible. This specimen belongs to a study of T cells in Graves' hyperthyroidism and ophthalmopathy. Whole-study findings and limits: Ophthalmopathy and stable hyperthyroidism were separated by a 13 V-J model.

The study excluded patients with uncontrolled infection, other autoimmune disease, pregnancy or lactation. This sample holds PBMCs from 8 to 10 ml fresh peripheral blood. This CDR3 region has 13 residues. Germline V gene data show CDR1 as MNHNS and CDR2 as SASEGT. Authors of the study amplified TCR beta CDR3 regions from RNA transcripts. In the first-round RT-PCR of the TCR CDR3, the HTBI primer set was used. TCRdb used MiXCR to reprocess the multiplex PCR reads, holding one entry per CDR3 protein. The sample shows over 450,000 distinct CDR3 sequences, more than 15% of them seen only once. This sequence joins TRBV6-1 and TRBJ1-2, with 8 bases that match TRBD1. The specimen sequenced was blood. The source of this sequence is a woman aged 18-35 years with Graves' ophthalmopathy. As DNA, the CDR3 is TGTGCCGGCAGTACGGACAGGGCGTATGGCTACACCTTC. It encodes CAGSTDRAYGYTF.